Following are 13 T cell receptor beta chains from one sample sequenced in a study of blood T cell repertoires in COVID-19. Here immunoSEQ multiplex PCR was the method, and the copy in TCRdb shows in-frame clones only, minus some. The sample holds roughly 230,000 clones, about 84% seen once. The source material was peripheral blood. Receptors originate from a woman older than 75 with acute or convalescent COVID-19.

The J gene is TRBJ2-5, the V gene TRBV6-5; D is possibly TRBD2 (6 bases). CDR3 size: 15 residues. V was clipped by 0 bases and J by 2 bases, with 10 bases between them. Germline-derived CDR1 and CDR2 are MNHEY and SVGAGI. DNA of the CDR3: TGTGCCAGCAGTTACTCCTACGGGGGACAAGAGACCCAGTACTTC. It codes for CASSYSYGGQETQYF.

The chain has TRBV5-6 and TRBJ2-7, with 7 bases that match TRBD1. CDR1 is SGHDT and CDR2 is YYEEEE in the germline V gene. CDR3 size: 13 residues. V lost 2 bases to trimming and J lost 2 bases; unmatched junction nucleotides: 1. This CDR3 is CASSFDRAYEQYF. DNA for the CDR3: TGTGCCAGCAGCTTTGACAGGGCCTACGAGCAGTACTTC.

This chain joins TRBV4-2 and TRBJ1-2, with D tentatively TRBD1 (6 bases). This CDR3 has 18 amino acids. Germline CDR1 LGHNA, CDR2 YNFKEQ. Trimming removed 0 bases at V and 6 bases at J, with 23 bases between. CDR3 DNA sequence: TGTGCCAGCAGCCAAGATCCATCCCTAGCGGGCAGGGACAATGGCTACACCTTC. Amino acids: CASSQDPSLAGRDNGYTF.

The J gene is TRBJ2-5, the V gene TRBV7-9; D is possibly TRBD2 (5 bases). The CDR3 contains 13 residues. Germline CDR1 SEHNR, CDR2 FQNEAQ (reference sequence). Between the trimmed V and J ends, which lost 4 bases and 5 bases, there was a span of 11 bases. The CDR3 loop is CASSSSEGETQYF. CDR3 sequence (DNA): TGTGCCAGCAGCTCCTCCGAGGGCGAGACCCAGTACTTC.

In this sample, this clone turned up a few times. The chain combines TRBV10-3 with TRBJ2-3; TRBD1 agrees at 8 bases. The CDR3 length is 14 residues. Trimming took 4 bases from V and 2 from J; bases not matched to a gene: 2. CDR1 ENHRY and CDR2 SYGVKD come from the germline V gene. CDR3 sequence: CAISAQGATDTQYF. The CDR3 bases are TGTGCCATCAGTGCCCAGGGGGCCACAGATACGCAGTATTTT.

The V and J genes are TRBV7-3 and TRBJ2-5, with 8 bases aligning to TRBD2. The V gene end was trimmed by 1 base and the J gene end by 5 bases; junction bases not matched to a gene: 21. The CDR3 totals 20 residues. From germline, CDR1 is SGHTA and CDR2 FQGTGA. This CDR3 reads CASSLNPLVAGPTWGETQYF. DNA of the CDR3: TGTGCCAGCAGCTTAAATCCCTTGGTAGCGGGACCAACCTGGGGGGAGACCCAGTACTTC.

V and J are TRBV7-8 and TRBJ1-1, with 7 bases fitting TRBD1. The CDR3 is 16 amino acids. Germline V gene lookup returns CDR1 SGHVS and CDR2 FQNEAQ. J lost 0 bases, V lost 5 bases, and 9 bases had no gene match. The CDR3 loop is CASSIGTAFMNTEAFF. CDR3 coding DNA: TGTGCCAGCAGCATCGGGACAGCCTTCATGAACACTGAAGCTTTCTTT.

The chain couples TRBV20-1 to TRBJ2-7; 12 nucleotides align to TRBD2. CDR3 length equals 13 residues. Per the germline V gene, CDR1 is DFQATT and CDR2 is SNEGSKA (reference sequence). Germline trimming cut 3 bases from V and 5 bases from J; bases unmatched to any gene: 2. The CDR3 DNA follows: TGCAGTGCTAGTCTAGCGGGGGGGAACGAGCAGTACTTC. The encoded protein is CSASLAGGNEQYF.

The rearrangement joins TRBV2 to TRBJ1-1; the D gene is possibly TRBD1 (6 bases). The germline V and J ends were trimmed by 7 bases and 1 base, with 13 bases remaining between them. Germline V CDR1 and CDR2: SNHLY, FYNNEI. The CDR3 sequence is 14 residues long. The CDR3: CASKIETGNTEAFF. The CDR3 bases are TGTGCCAGCAAGATTGAGACAGGGAACACTGAAGCTTTCTTT.

The chain has TRBV30 and TRBJ2-7; possible D gene TRBD1, 6 bases. This CDR3 has 14 residues. V dropped 2 bases and J dropped 5 bases, with 16 bases sitting between them. Germline V gene data show CDR1 as GTSNPN and CDR2 as SVGIG (reference sequence). The CDR3 loop is CAWSPAPQGNEQYF. The CDR3 region has the DNA TGTGCCTGGAGTCCTGCCCCACAGGGCAACGAGCAGTACTTC.

This clone appeared a single time. The chain combines TRBV18 with TRBJ1-6; D is unclear. Deletions cut 8 bases from V and 6 bases from J, with 11 bases between. CDR3 size: 13 residues. Germline CDR1 reads KGHSH; CDR2 reads LQKENI. CDR3 DNA sequence: TGTGCCAGCGGGGAGATGAGTAATTCACCCCTCCACTTT. This encodes CASGEMSNSPLHF.

This chain joins TRBV5-4 and TRBJ1-4, with a possible D match to TRBD1 (5 bases). CDR1 SGHNT and CDR2 YYREEE come from the germline V gene (reference sequence). The CDR3 runs to 15 residues. The V and J ends lost 4 bases and 5 bases respectively, with 15 bases between them. CDR3 nucleotide sequence: TGTGCCAGCAGCCGCGCGGGGGGGGTAAATGAAAAACTGTTTTTT. It yields the protein CASSRAGGVNEKLFF.

The chain has TRBV3-1 (or the pseudogene TRBV3-2) and TRBJ2-1; maybe TRBD1 (5 bases). Trimming took off 0 bases at V and 13 bases at J, with 13 bases between the two ends. CDR3 size: 13 residues. Germline CDR1 LGHDT, CDR2 YNNKEL (reference sequence). The CDR3 region is CASSQDPLGVQFF. The CDR3 nucleotides read TGTGCCAGCAGCCAAGATCCTCTAGGGGTACAGTTCTTC.